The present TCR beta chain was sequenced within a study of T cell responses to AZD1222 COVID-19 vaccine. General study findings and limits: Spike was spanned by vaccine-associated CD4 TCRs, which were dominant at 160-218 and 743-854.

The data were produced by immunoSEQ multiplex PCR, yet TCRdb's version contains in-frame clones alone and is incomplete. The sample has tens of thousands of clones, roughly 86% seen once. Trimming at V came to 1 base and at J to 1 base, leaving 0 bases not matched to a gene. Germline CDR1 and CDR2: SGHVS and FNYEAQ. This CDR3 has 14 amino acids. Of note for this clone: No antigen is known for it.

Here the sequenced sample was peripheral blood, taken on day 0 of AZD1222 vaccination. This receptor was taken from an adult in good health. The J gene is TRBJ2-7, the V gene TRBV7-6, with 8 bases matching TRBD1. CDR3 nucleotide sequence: TGTGCCAGCAGCTTAGGGACAGGGTCCTACGAGCAGTACTTC. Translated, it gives CASSLGTGSYEQYF.